The next 21 T cell receptor beta chains were all read from a single sample in a study of T-cell memory formation after mild COVID-19. TCRdb used MiXCR to reprocess the 5' RACE reads, holding one entry per CDR3 protein. Of 250,000 to 300,000 distinct CDR3 sequences in the sample, around 15% are singletons; the top ten hold roughly a fifth. Sample: PBMCs or a T cell subset sorted from them (not recorded which). The receptors come from a young man who had mild COVID-19 (a few samples of this study predate the infection). Cell type and time point are not known.

The chain uses TRBV6-2 or TRBV6-3 and TRBJ2-2; D remains ambiguous. The V gene's germline CDR1 is MNHEY and CDR2 SVGEGT. The CDR3 contains 20 residues. The germline V and J ends were trimmed by 6 bases and 0 bases, with 26 bases remaining between them. CDR3 in amino acids: CASSSTRRQARDANTGELFF. CDR3 in DNA: TGTGCCAGCAGCTCCACTCGGAGACAAGCCCGAGACGCGAACACCGGGGAGCTGTTTTTT.

This clonotype was counted a few times. The rearrangement uses TRBV29-1 and TRBJ1-3; 8 bases align to TRBD1. The CDR3 totals 16 residues. Germline V gene lookup returns CDR1 SQVTM and CDR2 ANQGSEA. V trimming: 4 bases; J trimming: 2 bases; junction bases outside the gene matches: 10. This chain's CDR3 is CSVASRGLGAGNTIYF. The CDR3 nucleotides are TGCAGCGTTGCCAGCAGGGGGCTTGGCGCTGGAAACACCATATATTTT.

The J gene is TRBJ2-7, the V gene TRBV6-2 or TRBV6-3; D perhaps matches TRBD1 (5 bases). CDR3 size: 12 residues. The germline V and J ends were trimmed by 5 bases and 3 bases, with 8 bases remaining between them. In germline, CDR1 is MNHEY, CDR2 SVGEGT. CDR3 in DNA: TGTGCCAGCAGTGCAGGGTACTACGAGCAGTACGTC. Its protein is CASSAGYYEQYV.

The V call is TRBV14, the J call TRBJ2-5, with D tentatively TRBD2 (6 bases). With 1 base removed from V and 2 bases from J, the gap between germline ends came to 11 bases. This CDR3 region has 15 residues. Per the germline V gene, CDR1 is SGHDN and CDR2 is FVKESK. The CDR3 sequence: CASSQGGTEQETQYF. CDR3 nucleotides: TGTGCCAGCAGCCAAGGAGGGACTGAACAAGAGACCCAGTACTTC.

This clonotype was seen a single time. The chain uses TRBV11-1 and TRBJ2-1; 10 positions agree with TRBD2. Trimming took 9 bases from V and 6 from J; bases not matched to a gene: 11. CDR1 is SGHAT and CDR2 is FQDESV in the germline V gene (reference sequence). This CDR3 spans 15 amino acids. CDR3 sequence (DNA): TGTGCCAGTGCCTTAGCGGGGGGCCCCCCCAATGAGCAGTTCTTC. It codes for CASALAGGPPNEQFF.

This clonotype was detected a few times. This chain uses TRBV13 with TRBJ2-3, with a weak D call TRBD2 (5 bases). Germline CDR1 PRHDT, CDR2 FYEKMQ (reference sequence). V dropped 5 bases and J dropped 6 bases, with 15 bases sitting between them. CDR3 size: 14 residues. Here the CDR3 DNA reads TGTGCCAGCAGCCCTTATGCGGGTCTGGATACGCAGTATTTT. As protein: CASSPYAGLDTQYF.

The gene calls are TRBV5-1 and TRBJ2-7; D might be TRBD2 (6 bases). This CDR3 is 15 amino acids long. The germline V gene has CDR1 SGHRS and CDR2 YFSETQ. V was trimmed by 4 bases and J by 0 bases, leaving 14 bases between them. The CDR3 loop reads CASSREPGSSYEQYF. The CDR3 DNA reads as TGCGCCAGCAGCCGTGAACCCGGGAGCTCCTACGAGCAGTACTTC.

This clonotype has a handful of counts. This sequence joins TRBV27 and TRBJ1-4; maybe TRBD1 (5 bases). V shed 5 bases and J shed 1 base, with 11 bases lying between them. Germline CDR1 is MNHEY and CDR2 is SMNVEV (reference sequence). This CDR3 has 15 residues. The CDR3 loop is CASSGAEGTNEKLFF. CDR3 in DNA: TGTGCCAGCAGTGGGGCAGAGGGAACTAATGAAAAACTGTTTTTT.

In its sample, this clonotype was seen many times. The chain carries TRBV5-1 and TRBJ2-5; D gene unclear. With 7 bases removed from V and 1 base from J, the gap between germline ends came to 5 bases. Germline V gives CDR1 SGHRS, CDR2 YFSETQ. This CDR3 comprises 11 residues. The CDR3 reads CASGSQETQYF. In nucleotides, the CDR3 is TGCGCCAGCGGTTCCCAAGAGACCCAGTACTTC.

V is TRBV11-2 and J is TRBJ2-1; the D gene is possibly TRBD2 (6 bases). The CDR3 is 11 amino acids. CDR1 and CDR2 from the germline V gene are SGHAT and FQNNGV. Trimming removed 10 bases from V and 12 bases from J, with 16 bases in between. CDR3 loop: CATEGGWRQFF. For the CDR3, the DNA is TGTGCCACGGAGGGTGGCTGGCGGCAGTTCTTC. The full variable domain, rest sourced from reference TRBV11-2 and TRBJ2-1, is EAGVAQSPRYKIIEKRQSVAFWCNPISGHATLYWYQQILGQGPKLLIQFQNNGVVDDSQLPKDRFSAERLKGVDSTLKIQPAKLEDSAVYLCATEGGWRQFFGPGTRLTVL.

The chain couples TRBV29-1 to TRBJ1-1; D is ambiguous. Between the trimmed V and J ends, which lost 3 bases and 11 bases, there was a span of 10 bases. This CDR3 region has 10 residues. Germline CDR1 reads SQVTM; CDR2 reads ANQGSEA. The CDR3 DNA reads TGCAGCGTTGACCATTCGGGGGCTTTCTTT. It codes for CSVDHSGAFF.

V and J are TRBV10-1 and TRBJ2-2; D not resolved. CDR1 and CDR2 (germline): WNHNN, SYGVQD (reference sequence). The CDR3 covers 14 residues. Trimming pared 6 bases from V and 4 bases from J, leaving 12 bases between. The CDR3 sequence: CASSQTGGTGELFF. DNA of the CDR3: TGCGCCAGCAGCCAGACCGGTGGCACCGGGGAGCTGTTTTTT.

The V call is TRBV18, the J call TRBJ2-7, with D possibly TRBD2 on 5 matching bases. The CDR3 runs to 15 residues. Trimming stripped 6 bases from V and 6 bases from J, with 21 bases between. The germline CDR1 and CDR2 sequences are KGHSH and LQKENI. Here the CDR3 DNA reads TGTGCCAGCTCGAGGGCAGCGACTGTGGTGGGCGAGCAGTACTTC. It codes for CASSRAATVVGEQYF.

This clonotype was observed a handful of times. The chain links TRBV29-1 to TRBJ2-3; D is unresolved. Germline CDR1 is SQVTM and CDR2 is ANQGSEA. This CDR3 has 12 residues. Deletions cut 5 bases from V and 4 bases from J, with 10 bases between. DNA of the CDR3: TGCAGCGTTTTCCTCTCGGCAGATACGCAGTATTTT. Translation: CSVFLSADTQYF.

This clonotype appeared many times. The chain is built from TRBV7-3 and TRBJ2-1; D gene unclear. V dropped 0 bases and J dropped 0 bases, with 6 bases sitting between them. CDR1 SGHTA and CDR2 FQGTGA come from the germline V gene. CDR3 length: 15 residues. The CDR3 region is CASSLTVGSYNEQFF. The CDR3 DNA reads as TGTGCCAGCAGCTTAACTGTCGGCTCCTACAATGAGCAGTTCTTC.

This sequence joins TRBV5-5 and TRBJ2-5; D is unresolved. V dropped 0 bases and J dropped 9 bases, with 15 bases sitting between them. CDR1 is SGHKS, CDR2 YYEKEE, per germline (reference sequence). The length of the CDR3 is 14 residues. CDR3 protein: CASSLGGPPEAQYF. As DNA, the CDR3 is TGTGCCAGCAGCTTGGGGGGTCCTCCAGAAGCCCAGTACTTC.

J is TRBJ2-3 and V is TRBV7-2, with a weak D call TRBD1 (5 bases). The germline gives CDR1 SGHTA, CDR2 FQGNSA. The CDR3 runs to 14 residues. Trimming left V 5 bases short and J 5 bases short, with 14 bases between. The DNA for the CDR3 is TGTGCCAGCAGCCCCAGCAGGGTTAGAGATACGCAGTATTTT. Translating it yields CASSPSRVRDTQYF.

The table lists this clonotype with a few counts. V and J are TRBV9 and TRBJ2-7; TRBD1 agrees at 8 bases. The V gene's germline CDR1 is SGDLS and CDR2 YYNGEE. The CDR3 extends over 15 amino acids. V lost 4 bases to trimming and J lost 6 bases; unmatched junction nucleotides: 12. The CDR3 nucleotides are TGTGCCAGCAGCCCCGCGGACAGGGCCACTTCCGAGCAGTACTTC. Its translation is CASSPADRATSEQYF.

This clonotype was seen a few times. The rearrangement joins TRBV7-9 to TRBJ1-6; possible D gene TRBD1, 5 bases. This CDR3 has 14 residues. V lost 4 bases, J lost 13 bases, and 17 bases lay in between. Germline V gene sequence: CDR1 SEHNR, CDR2 FQNEAQ (reference sequence). Here the CDR3 DNA reads TGTGCCAGCAGCTCCGAGGGGACGTGGGATCCCCTCCACTTT. It yields the protein CASSSEGTWDPLHF.

V is TRBV6-5 and J is TRBJ1-2, with a possible D match to TRBD1 (5 bases). Germline CDR1 MNHEY, CDR2 SVGAGI. The V end was cut by 2 bases, the J end by 4 bases, with 11 bases between. This CDR3 is 14 amino acids long. CDR3 residues: CASSYRGLLYGYTF. CDR3 in DNA: TGTGCCAGCAGTTACAGGGGACTACTCTATGGCTACACCTTC.

The V and J genes are TRBV7-2 and TRBJ2-5, with a possible D match to TRBD1 (5 bases). The germline CDR1 and CDR2 sequences are SGHTA and FQGNSA. V was cut by 5 bases and J by 6 bases, with 19 bases left in between. This CDR3 region has 15 residues. For the CDR3, the DNA is TGTGCCAGCAGCCCCCGACAGACCTCATCGAAGACCCAGTACTTC. Protein: CASSPRQTSSKTQYF.